Below, 8 T cell receptor beta chains from the same sample are listed, as sequenced in a study of response to subunit inactivated influenza vaccine. One entry per CDR3 protein results from TCRdb running MiXCR on the RT-PCR reads. Of about 780,000 distinct CDR3 sequences in the sample, under 20% were seen once. The sequencing here drew on PBMCs from blood, taken around 5 days after vaccination. The receptor source for this set is a man aged 50 to 60 who received an inactivated influenza vaccine.

The rearrangement joins TRBV19 to TRBJ1-5; tentative D call: TRBD1 (6 bases). Trimming left V 7 bases short and J 7 bases short, with 17 bases between. CDR3 length: 14 amino acids. Germline lookup yields CDR1 LNHDA and CDR2 SQIVND (reference sequence). For the CDR3, the DNA is TGTGCCAGTACCCACCCGACAGGCGGGCAGCCCCAGCATTTT. Its protein is CASTHPTGGQPQHF.

This rearrangement joins TRBV24-1 to TRBJ2-2; D unresolved. The germline V and J ends were trimmed by 5 bases and 4 bases, with 7 bases remaining between them. This CDR3 is 13 amino acids long. CDR1 is KGHDR, CDR2 SFDVKD, per germline. As DNA, the CDR3 is TGTGCCACCAGTGGGACGGGCACCGGGGAGCTGTTTTTT. Its translation is CATSGTGTGELFF.

This chain uses TRBV5-1 with TRBJ2-1; weak D call: TRBD2 (7 bases). The CDR3 sequence is 15 residues long. Trimming pared 4 bases from V and 4 bases from J, leaving 15 bases between. Germline loops: CDR1 SGHRS, CDR2 YFSETQ. CDR3 protein: CASSGSGTTYNEQFF. Written as DNA, the CDR3 is TGCGCCAGCAGCGGGAGCGGGACAACTTACAATGAGCAGTTCTTC.

This clonotype was detected ten times or more. The chain carries TRBV20-1 and TRBJ2-3; D unresolved. The CDR3 extends over 15 amino acids. Germline V CDR1 and CDR2: DFQATT, SNEGSKA (reference sequence). V lost 2 bases, J lost 0 bases, and 12 bases lay in between. Written as DNA, the CDR3 is TGCAGTGCTAGAAACCCGACCTCTAGCACAGATACGCAGTATTTT. It translates to CSARNPTSSTDTQYF.

The rearrangement links TRBV6-5 to TRBJ2-1; 8 nucleotides align to TRBD1. The CDR3 is made up of 16 amino acids. Germline V CDR1 and CDR2: MNHEY, SVGAGI. Trimming took 2 bases from V and 2 from J; bases not matched to a gene: 5. This CDR3 is CASSYETGATYNEQFF. The CDR3 DNA sequence: TGTGCCAGCAGTTACGAGACAGGGGCGACCTACAATGAGCAGTTCTTC.

The chain uses TRBV18 and TRBJ2-7; D is ambiguous. The CDR3 loop spans 13 amino acids. CDR1 is KGHSH and CDR2 is LQKENI in the germline V gene. V lost 2 bases and J 3 bases, leaving 8 bases between the germline ends. The CDR3 DNA is TGTGCCAGCTCACCAGGCATCGACTACGAGCAGTACTTC. It specifies CASSPGIDYEQYF.

This chain links TRBV10-3 with TRBJ1-1; a weak D match, TRBD1 (5 bases). Trimming shortened V by 6 bases and J by 3 bases, and 8 bases separated the two germline ends. The CDR3 has 12 amino acids. Germline CDR1 reads ENHRY; CDR2 reads SYGVKD. CDR3 sequence: CAIRGRDTEAFF. DNA for the CDR3: TGTGCCATCAGGGGGCGAGACACTGAAGCTTTCTTT.

This clonotype has just a few counts. The rearrangement uses TRBV5-1 and TRBJ2-1, with 15 bases that match TRBD2. Germline lookup yields CDR1 SGHRS and CDR2 YFSETQ. Trimming removed 0 bases from V and 6 bases from J; junction bases left unmatched: 1. The CDR3 is made up of 16 amino acids. Here the CDR3 reads CASSLGTSGRVNEQFF. The CDR3, as DNA: TGCGCCAGCAGCTTGGGGACTAGCGGGAGGGTCAATGAGCAGTTCTTC. Complete variable domain (other parts from reference TRBV5-1 and TRBJ2-1): KAGVTQTPRYLIKTRGQQVTLSCSPISGHRSVSWYQQTPGQGLQFLFEYFSETQRNKGNFPGRFSGRQFSNSRSEMNVSTLELGDSALYLCASSLGTSGRVNEQFFGPGTRLTVL.